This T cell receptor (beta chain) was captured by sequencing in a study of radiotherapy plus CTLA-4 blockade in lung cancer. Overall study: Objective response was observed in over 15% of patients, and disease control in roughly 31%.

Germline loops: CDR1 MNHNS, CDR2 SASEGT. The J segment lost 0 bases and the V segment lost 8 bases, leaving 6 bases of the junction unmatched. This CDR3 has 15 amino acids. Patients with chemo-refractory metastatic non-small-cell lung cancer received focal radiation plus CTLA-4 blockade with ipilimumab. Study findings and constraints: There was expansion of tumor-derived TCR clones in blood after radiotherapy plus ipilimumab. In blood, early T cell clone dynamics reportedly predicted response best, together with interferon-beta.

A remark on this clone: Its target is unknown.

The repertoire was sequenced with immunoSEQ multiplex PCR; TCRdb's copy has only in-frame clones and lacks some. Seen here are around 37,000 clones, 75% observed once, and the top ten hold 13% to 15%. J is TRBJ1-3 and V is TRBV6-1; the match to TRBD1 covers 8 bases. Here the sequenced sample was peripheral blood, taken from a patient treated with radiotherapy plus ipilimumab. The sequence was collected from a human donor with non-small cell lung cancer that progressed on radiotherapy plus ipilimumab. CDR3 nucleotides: TGTGCCAGCGGGACAGGACCCAGCTCTGGAAACACCATATATTTT. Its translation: CASGTGPSSGNTIYF.